These 4 T cell receptor beta chains were sequenced from one sample in a study of T cells in Graves' hyperthyroidism and ophthalmopathy. Amplified TCR beta CDR3 regions came from RNA transcripts. TCR CDR3 regions were first amplified by RT-PCR with HTBI primers. Via MiXCR, TCRdb re-called the multiplex PCR reads, giving one row per CDR3 protein. The table lists about 580,000 distinct CDR3 sequences, roughly 50% of them singletons. Specimen: peripheral blood or thyroid tissue (not recorded which). These receptor sequences come from a woman under 30 with Graves' hyperthyroidism.

The genes are TRBV6-5 and TRBJ1-1, with D unresolved. The CDR3 is 13 residues long. Deletions cut 5 bases from V and 1 base from J, with 8 bases between. The germline CDR1 and CDR2 sequences are MNHEY and SVGAGI. CDR3 loop: CASSPRQNTEAFF. The CDR3 DNA sequence: TGTGCCAGCAGTCCCCGACAGAACACTGAAGCTTTCTTT.

The chain is built from TRBV15 and TRBJ1-4; 7 positions match TRBD1. Germline V gene sequence: CDR1 LNHNV, CDR2 YYDKDF (reference sequence). Losses at the gene ends were 4 bases for V and 6 bases for J; bases not matched to a gene: 5. This CDR3 is built from 14 residues. In DNA form, the CDR3 reads TGTGCCACCAGCATACACGGGACAGATGAAAAACTGTTTTTT. Translating it yields CATSIHGTDEKLFF. The full variable domain, completed using reference TRBV15 and TRBJ1-4, is DAMVIQNPRYQVTQFGKPVTLSCSQTLNHNVMYWYQQKSSQAPKLLFHYYDKDFNNEADTPDNFQSRRPNTSFCFLDIRSPGLGDTAMYLCATSIHGTDEKLFFGSGTQLSVL.

J is TRBJ1-2 and V is TRBV29-1; TRBD1 might be the D (6 bases). The CDR3 loop spans 13 amino acids. Per the germline V gene, CDR1 is SQVTM and CDR2 is ANQGSEA. Trimming took off 7 bases at V and 4 bases at J, with 16 bases between the two ends. The CDR3 DNA is TGCAGCGCCTTAACAGGGAAAGGCTATGGCTACACCTTC. Protein: CSALTGKGYGYTF.

The chain links TRBV20-1 to TRBJ2-7, with a tentative D call TRBD1 (5 bases). There are 15 residues in the CDR3. Germline CDR1 is DFQATT and CDR2 is SNEGSKA (reference sequence). Trimming stripped 0 bases from V and 1 base from J, with 13 bases between. CDR3 sequence: CSARDTTARSYEQYF. CDR3 sequence (DNA): TGCAGTGCTAGAGACACGACAGCGAGGTCCTACGAGCAGTACTTC.